The following is a TCR beta chain sequence with its context. This sample stems from a study of T cells in Graves' hyperthyroidism and ophthalmopathy. The V gene's germline CDR1 is MGHRA and CDR2 YSYEKL. This CDR3 region has 15 residues. Trimming removed 4 bases at V and 6 bases at J, with 18 bases between. Researchers took RNA transcripts and amplified the TCR beta CDR3 regions from them. The study used the HTBI primer set for a first-round RT-PCR of the TCR CDR3. Each CDR3 protein is one row after TCRdb ran MiXCR on the multiplex PCR reads. Of nearly 600,000 distinct CDR3 sequences listed, 14% are singletons.

The clonotype comes from a woman aged 18-29 years with Graves' ophthalmopathy. The chain employs TRBV4-1 and TRBJ1-2; TRBD1 might be the D (6 bases). Sequences were obtained from blood. The CDR3 loop reads CASSPHREARHGYTF. The CDR3 DNA is TGCGCCAGCAGCCCACACAGGGAGGCCCGTCATGGCTACACCTTC.